The TCR beta chain under discussion was sequenced for a study of blood T cell repertoires in COVID-19. The overall study: COVID-19 samples from acute and convalescent phases originated in the United States, Italy and Spain. Nucleic acid was either cDNA or gDNA, and it came from T cells, B-cell-depleted T cells, or PBMCs.

Patients from Seattle were sampled longitudinally, starting during active infection. The V gene's germline CDR1 is SNHLY and CDR2 FYNNEI. The CDR3 consists of 16 residues. Trimming removed 3 bases from V and 0 bases from J, with 11 bases in between. As handled by the study authors: Estimation of nucleated cell counts relied on the amplification of reference gene primers. Data came from immunoSEQ multiplex PCR; TCRdb stores just in-frame clones and leaves some out. V and J calls plus clone size are reproduced from that table; the DNA served to infer D and trimming. The table has about 150,000 clones, roughly 84% seen once.

The clonotype comes from a woman in her fifties or sixties with COVID-19, enrolled during active disease. Sequenced input: peripheral blood. This chain connects TRBV2 to TRBJ1-4; no clear D gene. The CDR3: CASSDSGPATNEKLFF. The CDR3 coding sequence is TGTGCCAGCAGTGACAGCGGCCCCGCAACTAATGAAAAACTGTTTTTT.